A selection of T cell receptor beta chains follows, all from one sample in a study of regulatory T cells in long-lasting Graves disease. In TCRdb, the multiplex PCR reads were re-called with MiXCR into one record per CDR3 protein. The sample has a few hundred thousand distinct CDR3 sequences, just over 20% seen once; the top ten hold about 15%. The sequencing used peripheral blood mononuclear cells (PBMCs), collected at new diagnosis, from a patient treated with antithyroid drugs. Receptors originate from a female donor with Graves disease. CDR3s include the opening cysteine and the closing phenylalanine or tryptophan. The order of the fields is clone size, V gene, J gene, D gene, CDR3 DNA, CDR3 protein. A D gene is named only where the DNA matches it firmly. For some rows the clone size is stated as once, few or many, or as a class when expanded; others skip it.

abundance: many; v_gene: TRBV7-2; j_gene: TRBJ2-2; d_gene: NA; CDR3nt: TGTGCCAGCACCCGAGCCAGTCTGGTTGACGGGGAGCTGTTTTTT; CDR3aa: CASTRASLVDGELFF
abundance: NA; v_gene: TRBV6-2/TRBV6-3; j_gene: TRBJ1-1; d_gene: NA; CDR3nt: TGTGCCAGCAGTTCTCCCCGGGACGGGAACACTGAAGCTTTCTTT; CDR3aa: CASSSPRDGNTEAFF
abundance: NA; v_gene: TRBV6-2/TRBV6-3; j_gene: TRBJ1-2; d_gene: NA; CDR3nt: TGTGCCAGCAGTCCCGTGAGCGGAGGCTACACCTTC; CDR3aa: CASSPVSGGYTF
abundance: many; v_gene: TRBV7-2; j_gene: TRBJ1-5; d_gene: NA; CDR3nt: TGTGCCAGCAGCGCCCTTTCGGGAAATCAGCCCCAGCATTTT; CDR3aa: CASSALSGNQPQHF
abundance: NA; v_gene: TRBV28; j_gene: TRBJ1-5; d_gene: NA; CDR3nt: TGTGCCAGCAGCCCACCCCGGGGGGCTGTTGGGGTGGGTTATAGCAATCAGCCCCAGCATTTT; CDR3aa: CASSPPRGAVGVGYSNQPQHF
abundance: many; v_gene: TRBV27; j_gene: TRBJ1-3; d_gene: NA; CDR3nt: TGTGCCAGCAGACAGATCTACTCTGGAAACACCATATATTTT; CDR3aa: CASRQIYSGNTIYF
abundance: many; v_gene: TRBV12-3/TRBV12-4; j_gene: TRBJ1-4; d_gene: NA; CDR3nt: TGTGCCAGCAGGGATTCGGGGAATGAAAAACTGTTTTTT; CDR3aa: CASRDSGNEKLFF
abundance: many; v_gene: TRBV6-1; j_gene: TRBJ1-2; d_gene: NA; CDR3nt: TGTGCCAGCAGTGAAGCAGGGGACTATGGCTACACCTTC; CDR3aa: CASSEAGDYGYTF
abundance: many; v_gene: TRBV6-2/TRBV6-3; j_gene: TRBJ2-3; d_gene: NA; CDR3nt: TGTGCCAGCAGTTCGCGTGGGACTAGCACAGATACGCAGTATTTT; CDR3aa: CASSSRGTSTDTQYF
abundance: few; v_gene: TRBV14; j_gene: TRBJ2-7; d_gene: NA; CDR3nt: TGTGCCAGCAGCCAAGGAGACAGGCGATACTCCTACGAGCAGTACTTC; CDR3aa: CASSQGDRRYSYEQYF
abundance: many; v_gene: TRBV7-2; j_gene: TRBJ1-4; d_gene: NA; CDR3nt: TGTGCCAGCAGCGACACAGGGACACGAAATGAAAAACTGTTTTTT; CDR3aa: CASSDTGTRNEKLFF
abundance: many; v_gene: TRBV11-2; j_gene: TRBJ2-1; d_gene: NA; CDR3nt: TGTGCCAGCAGCACCGGGACATATTACAATGAGCAGTTCTTC; CDR3aa: CASSTGTYYNEQFF
abundance: few; v_gene: TRBV5-1; j_gene: TRBJ2-5; d_gene: TRBD2; CDR3nt: TGCGCCAGCAGCCGACTAGCGGGGGAAGAGGCCCAGTACTTC; CDR3aa: CASSRLAGEEAQYF
abundance: many; v_gene: TRBV20-1; j_gene: TRBJ2-1; d_gene: TRBD2; CDR3nt: TGCAGTGCTAGAGATCCCTCGACCGGGACTAGCCCGAACAATGAGCAGTTCTTC; CDR3aa: CSARDPSTGTSPNNEQFF
abundance: many; v_gene: TRBV4-1; j_gene: TRBJ2-3; d_gene: NA; CDR3nt: TGCGCCAGCAGCCAAGCAGCTTATGCCAATAGAGATACGCAGTATTTT; CDR3aa: CASSQAAYANRDTQYF
abundance: few; v_gene: TRBV4-2; j_gene: TRBJ2-5; d_gene: TRBD1; CDR3nt: TGTGCCAGCAGCTCATCCGGGACAGGGGGCGGGGAGACCCAGTACTTC; CDR3aa: CASSSSGTGGGETQYF
abundance: many; v_gene: TRBV24-1; j_gene: TRBJ2-1; d_gene: NA; CDR3nt: TGTGCCACCAGTGCGCGGGGCAACAATGAGCAGTTCTTC; CDR3aa: CATSARGNNEQFF
abundance: many; v_gene: TRBV2; j_gene: TRBJ2-2; d_gene: TRBD1; CDR3nt: TGTGCCAGCAAGGGGACAGAGAACACCGGGGAGCTGTTTTTT; CDR3aa: CASKGTENTGELFF
abundance: few; v_gene: TRBV4-3; j_gene: TRBJ2-2; d_gene: NA; CDR3nt: TGCGCCAGCAGCCAATACGGCGGGGAGCTGTTTTTT; CDR3aa: CASSQYGGELFF
abundance: NA; v_gene: TRBV5-6; j_gene: TRBJ2-7; d_gene: NA; CDR3nt: TGTGCCAGCAGCTTTGTGATTGGGCAGAAGGACCCCTACGAGCAGTACTTC; CDR3aa: CASSFVIGQKDPYEQYF
abundance: few; v_gene: TRBV6-5; j_gene: TRBJ1-2; d_gene: NA; CDR3nt: TGTGCCAGCAGTTACTCGAAACAGGGACATGACTATGGCTACACCTTC; CDR3aa: CASSYSKQGHDYGYTF
abundance: few; v_gene: TRBV5-5; j_gene: TRBJ1-2; d_gene: NA; CDR3nt: TGTGCCAGCAGCTCTCTAAAGCTCGGAGGAGAGGGCGGCTACACCTTC; CDR3aa: CASSSLKLGGEGGYTF
abundance: NA; v_gene: TRBV7-2; j_gene: TRBJ2-7; d_gene: NA; CDR3nt: TGTGCCAGCAGCCCGGACGGATTCTACGAGCAGTACTTC; CDR3aa: CASSPDGFYEQYF
abundance: many; v_gene: TRBV3-1; j_gene: TRBJ2-3; d_gene: TRBD2; CDR3nt: TGTGCCAGCAGTCGGGCCTACTCAGCGGGGACAGATACGCAGTATTTT; CDR3aa: CASSRAYSAGTDTQYF
abundance: many; v_gene: TRBV28; j_gene: TRBJ1-4; d_gene: NA; CDR3nt: TGTGCCAGCAGTTTACGAGGGGGGTTTGATGAAAAACTGTTTTTT; CDR3aa: CASSLRGGFDEKLFF
abundance: many; v_gene: TRBV3-1; j_gene: TRBJ2-7; d_gene: TRBD1; CDR3nt: TGTGCCAGCAGCCATGGCCAGGGGGAAGACGAGCAGTACTTC; CDR3aa: CASSHGQGEDEQYF
abundance: few; v_gene: TRBV4-1; j_gene: TRBJ2-3; d_gene: TRBD2; CDR3nt: TGCGCCAGCAGCCCCCGGGGTAGCGGGGGGAACACAGATACGCAGTATTTT; CDR3aa: CASSPRGSGGNTDTQYF
abundance: many; v_gene: TRBV11-2; j_gene: TRBJ1-3; d_gene: NA; CDR3nt: TGTGCCAGCAGCTTAGTAGATCCTGGAAACACCATATATTTT; CDR3aa: CASSLVDPGNTIYF
abundance: NA; v_gene: TRBV7-6; j_gene: TRBJ2-2; d_gene: NA; CDR3nt: TGTGCCAGCAGCTTAGTTAGGGTCAGCCGGGAGCTGTTTTTT; CDR3aa: CASSLVRVSRELFF
abundance: many; v_gene: TRBV6-1; j_gene: TRBJ2-4; d_gene: NA; CDR3nt: TGTGCCAGCAGTGCCCGGTGGTCGGGGAGTTCTCAGTACTTC; CDR3aa: CASSARWSGSSQYF
abundance: many; v_gene: TRBV7-6; j_gene: TRBJ2-1; d_gene: NA; CDR3nt: TGTGCCAGCAGCAGACGACAGGACGCTAGCTCCTACAATGAGCAGTTCTTC; CDR3aa: CASSRRQDASSYNEQFF
abundance: many; v_gene: TRBV7-2; j_gene: TRBJ1-2; d_gene: NA; CDR3nt: TGTGCCAGCAGCTCTGAAACTACAGGGTGGGGCTATGGCTACACCTTC; CDR3aa: CASSSETTGWGYGYTF
abundance: many; v_gene: TRBV7-9; j_gene: TRBJ2-7; d_gene: NA; CDR3nt: TGTGCCAGCAGCTTAGGTCTAATCTACGAGCAGTACTTC; CDR3aa: CASSLGLIYEQYF
abundance: many; v_gene: TRBV29-1; j_gene: TRBJ2-7; d_gene: TRBD1; CDR3nt: TGCAGCGTGAGACAGGGGGCTGGAGAGCAGTACTTC; CDR3aa: CSVRQGAGEQYF
abundance: many; v_gene: TRBV5-1; j_gene: TRBJ2-7; d_gene: NA; CDR3nt: TGCGCCAGCAGCTTAGTGGGGACGGCTACTGCCTACGAGCAGTACTTC; CDR3aa: CASSLVGTATAYEQYF
abundance: many; v_gene: TRBV18; j_gene: TRBJ2-2; d_gene: TRBD2; CDR3nt: TGTGCCAGCTCACCACCCGGACTAGCGATGAACACCGGGGAGCTGTTTTTT; CDR3aa: CASSPPGLAMNTGELFF
abundance: once; v_gene: TRBV20-1; j_gene: TRBJ1-1; d_gene: TRBD1; CDR3nt: TGCAGTGCGGGAGGGTGGGACAGAAACACTGAAGCTTTCTTT; CDR3aa: CSAGGWDRNTEAFF
abundance: many; v_gene: TRBV28; j_gene: TRBJ2-1; d_gene: NA; CDR3nt: TGTGCCAGCAGTTTCACGCAGTACAATGAGCAGTTCTTC; CDR3aa: CASSFTQYNEQFF
abundance: many; v_gene: TRBV2; j_gene: TRBJ1-5; d_gene: TRBD1; CDR3nt: TGTGCCAGCAGTGACCACGGGACAGGGGGCTATCCCCAGCATTTT; CDR3aa: CASSDHGTGGYPQHF
abundance: many; v_gene: TRBV11-3; j_gene: TRBJ2-7; d_gene: NA; CDR3nt: TGTGCCAGCAGCCGGTCCTGGGGGGTAGACGAGCAGTACTTC; CDR3aa: CASSRSWGVDEQYF